This T cell receptor beta chain is from a study of blood T cell dynamics during melanoma immunotherapy. About the research overall: Patients with metastatic melanoma got pembrolizumab or nivolumab-ipilimumab as first-line care.

On this clone: The antigen is undetermined.

Profiling relied on immunoSEQ multiplex PCR, and the TCRdb table lists in-frame clones only, not all of them. The table shows approximately 7,600 clones, with 85% to 90% occurring only once. General study findings and limits: Unlike progressors, later disease-control patients had W3 repertoires gaining clonality or diversity. Whether repertoire-driving clones were melanoma-specific could not be determined.

Germline V lookup: CDR1 SNHLY, CDR2 FYNNEI. The J segment lost 9 bases and the V segment lost 7 bases, leaving 8 bases of the junction unmatched. The CDR3 runs 14 residues. Time point reported: week 3, after first cycle of checkpoint inhibitor. This receptor was obtained from a human donor with melanoma. This rearrangement joins TRBV2 to TRBJ2-3; TRBD2 agrees at 12 bases. The sequenced sample was blood, obtained from a patient treated with checkpoint blockade. This CDR3 reads CASMELAGGGTQYF. The CDR3 region has the DNA TGTGCCAGCATGGAACTAGCGGGGGGCGGGACGCAGTATTTT.